This T cell receptor beta chain comes out of a study of OX40 agonist ivuxolimab in advanced cancers. Overall study results and limits: A proportion of nonresponders additionally exhibited low normalized T-cell clonal expansion. Among the least clonally expanded were partial responders at 0.1-3.0 mg/kg.

With autoimmune disease history or systemic immunosuppression, patients were excluded. Concerning this clone: Its antigen is unknown.

CDR1 and CDR2 (germline): ENHRY, SYGVKD. This CDR3 comprises 15 residues. The V end was cut by 11 bases, the J end by 0 bases, with 16 bases between. Using immunoSEQ multiplex PCR, the repertoire was profiled, and TCRdb retains in-frame clones only, with some absent. The sample carries some 95,000 clones, 92% recorded once. The clonotype comes from an adult with an advanced solid tumor such as melanoma, head and neck, liver or kidney cancer. Sample: CD4+ or CD8+ T cells sorted from blood, taken in a trial of the OX40 agonist ivuxolimab. This sequence joins TRBV10-3 and TRBJ2-2, with D perhaps TRBD1 or TRBD2 (5 bases each). CDR3 region: CASGSGTTNTGELFF. CDR3 nucleotides: TGTGCCTCTGGGTCAGGGACGACGAACACCGGGGAGCTGTTTTTT.